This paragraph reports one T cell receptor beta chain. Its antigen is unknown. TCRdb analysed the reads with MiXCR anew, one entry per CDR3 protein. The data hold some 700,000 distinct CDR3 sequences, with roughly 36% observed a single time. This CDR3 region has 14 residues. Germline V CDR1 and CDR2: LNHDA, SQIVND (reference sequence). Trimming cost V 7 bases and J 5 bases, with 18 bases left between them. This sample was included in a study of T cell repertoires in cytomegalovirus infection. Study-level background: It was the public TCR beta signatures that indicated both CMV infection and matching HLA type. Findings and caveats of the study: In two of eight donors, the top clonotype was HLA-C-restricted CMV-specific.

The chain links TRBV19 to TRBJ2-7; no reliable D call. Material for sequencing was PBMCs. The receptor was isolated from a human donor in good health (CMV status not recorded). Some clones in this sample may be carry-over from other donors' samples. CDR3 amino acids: CASIISGQVHEQYF. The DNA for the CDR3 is TGTGCCAGTATTATCAGTGGGCAGGTCCACGAGCAGTACTTC. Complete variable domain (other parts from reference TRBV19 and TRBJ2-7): DGGITQSPKYLFRKEGQNVTLSCEQNLNHDAMYWYRQDPGQGLRLIYYSQIVNDFQKGDIAEGYSVSREKKESFPLTVTSAQKNPTAFYLCASIISGQVHEQYFGPGTRLTVT.